This T cell receptor beta chain was documented in a study of technical replicates of blood from a few donors. Method: immunoSEQ multiplex PCR; TCRdb's copy keeps in-frame clones and lacks some. Counted here are under 100,000 clones, 85% to 95% occurring once; the ten biggest clones make up around 0.25%. Between the trimmed V and J ends, which lost 4 bases and 8 bases, there was a span of 9 bases. Germline CDR1 and CDR2: DFQATT and SNEGSKA (reference sequence). The CDR3 extends over 11 amino acids. Sequences were obtained from T cells isolated from PBMCs. V usage is TRBV20-1 and J usage is TRBJ2-1, with D perhaps TRBD2 (5 bases). The receptor's source is a human donor in good health. In DNA form, the CDR3 reads TGCAGTGCTAAACTAGTCGATGAGCAGTTCTTC. It is translated as CSAKLVDEQFF.